This T cell receptor beta chain was obtained from a study of cytotoxic CD8 clonotypes in ibrutinib-treated CLL. At the level of the study: The patient breakdown showed fewer than 12 relapsed/refractory and approximately 15 treatment-naive cases, with some 18 IGHV unmutated. Timing of response sample collection was a median approximately twelve months after treatment start, with a range of 6 to 36.

V lost 1 base and J 5 bases, leaving 5 bases between the germline ends. Germline assignment: CDR1 SEHNR and CDR2 FQNEAQ (reference sequence). CDR3 length: 12 amino acids. Overall study findings and caveats: The clonality went up when patients responded to ibrutinib and dropped back toward baseline at progression. Sampling schedules were unmatched across sustained-remission and progressing patients.

The protocol was immunoSEQ multiplex PCR, while the TCRdb copy is restricted to in-frame clones and leaves out a portion. The profile covers 130,000 to 150,000 clones, with around three quarters appearing a single time and over 10% taken by the ten largest. This clone was seen once. No antigen is known for it. V gene TRBV7-9 combines with J gene TRBJ2-5, with unresolved D. This TCR derives from a human donor with chronic lymphocytic leukemia. This specimen was PBMCs, taken after 12 months of ibrutinib treatment. The CDR3 DNA follows: TGTGCCAGCAGCTTAGAAACGGAGACCCAGTACTTC. Amino acids: CASSLETETQYF. Full variable domain (rest looked up from reference TRBV7-9 and TRBJ2-5): DTGVSQNPRHKITKRGQNVTFRCDPISEHNRLYWYRQTLGQGPEFLTYFQNEAQLEKSRLLSDRFSAERPKGSFSTLEIQRTEQGDSAMYLCASSLETETQYFGPGTRLLVL.